These T cell receptor beta chains were read from a single sample in a study of patients and donors after allogeneic stem cell transplantation. TCRdb used MiXCR to reprocess the RT-PCR reads, holding one entry per CDR3 protein. This table holds approximately 37,000 distinct CDR3 sequences, under 40% found once. Material: blood, either unsorted or a sorted T cell fraction (not recorded which). These receptors were collected from a human donor who was either an allogeneic HSCT recipient or a stem cell or donor lymphocyte infusion donor (not recorded which). It is not recorded whose cells these are; they may come from a transplant donor. CDR3s leave out the opening cysteine and the closing phenylalanine or tryptophan. The D gene is left open where the match is weak. The listing skips clone size in some rows; elsewhere it reads once, few, many or a size class.

cdr3_aa d_call clone_size j_call v_call
ATQRGGSSYEQY TRBD2 many TRBJ2-7 TRBV12-3/TRBV12-4
AISPMTYLYGYT . few TRBJ1-2 TRBV10-3
ASTHRGQLNTEAF TRBD1 . TRBJ1-1 TRBV28
ASSIPGGAAEAF . . TRBJ1-1 TRBV21-1
SARHPRPGRTDTQY TRBD2 . TRBJ2-3 TRBV20-1
ASREPGLGTDTQY TRBD2 . TRBJ2-3 TRBV6-2/TRBV6-3
ASRPSRPGPDEQF . . TRBJ2-1 TRBV6-5
ASSIQGAGGYT TRBD1 . TRBJ1-2 TRBV6-5
SPRDSNNEQF TRBD1 . TRBJ2-1 TRBV29-1
ASSTGTSGRAQETQY TRBD2 . TRBJ2-5 TRBV7-2
ASRRQAGYT . . TRBJ1-2 TRBV12-3/TRBV12-4
ASSLAIQTNEKLF . few TRBJ1-4 TRBV4-1
ASSQGQHSEKLF TRBD1 many TRBJ1-4 TRBV4-3
ASSLRSSPYEQY . . TRBJ2-7 TRBV5-1
ASSLKGGFIQY . many TRBJ2-4 TRBV7-3
SARDLTGPNYGYT . few TRBJ1-2 TRBV20-1
AGQGSGNTEAF TRBD1 few TRBJ1-1 TRBV10-3
ASSGSRSDTQY . . TRBJ2-3 TRBV10-1
ASSVARTVNYGYT . . TRBJ1-2 TRBV9
ASSLYFETEVYGYT . . TRBJ1-2 TRBV27
ASSTGGGSNQPQH TRBD1 . TRBJ1-5 TRBV3-1
ASSSRGGANYGYT . . TRBJ1-2 TRBV7-2
ASSLREGLEQY TRBD2 . TRBJ2-7 TRBV5-1
ASSQQTGANYGYT . few TRBJ1-2 TRBV4-1
ASRVPGQNTDTQY . many TRBJ2-3 TRBV7-9
ASSRGTSGSSDTQY TRBD2 . TRBJ2-3 TRBV7-9
ASSLGQVRGANVLT TRBD1 . TRBJ2-6 TRBV28
AIRTGGREQY . few TRBJ2-7 TRBV10-3
ASLRAGPNTGELF . . TRBJ2-2 TRBV6-5
SAGGLLLNTEAF . . TRBJ1-1 TRBV20-1
ASGLGDRGTELF TRBD1 once TRBJ2-2 TRBV12-5
ASSRTQGAGWPQH . few TRBJ1-5 TRBV3-1
ASSSATRYNEQF . . TRBJ2-1 TRBV5-1
ASSARGRGNQPQH . . TRBJ1-5 TRBV21-1
ASSYQGPVSNQPQH . many TRBJ1-5 TRBV28
ASRQETSGSYNEQF TRBD2 . TRBJ2-1 TRBV4-3
ASRWGEYNQPQH . . TRBJ1-5 TRBV12-3/TRBV12-4
ASSLRPDRDYGYT . . TRBJ1-2 TRBV7-2
ASSPYDRVSETQY TRBD1 . TRBJ2-5 TRBV11-1
SVLAGGETQY TRBD1 . TRBJ2-5 TRBV29-1
ASSPEAGFTYEQY . . TRBJ2-7 TRBV5-1
ASNLAGTGSNQPQH TRBD1 . TRBJ1-5 TRBV19
ASRSGPSYNSPLH . . TRBJ1-6 TRBV28
SAPTIPWGSYNEQF . . TRBJ2-1 TRBV20-1
ASSQDLGLAGETQY TRBD2 . TRBJ2-5 TRBV4-3
ASSYGFGRTDTQY . few TRBJ2-3 TRBV6-2/TRBV6-3
ASRRTGPGELF TRBD1 . TRBJ2-2 TRBV7-9
ASSLAGRSQH . few TRBJ1-5 TRBV12-3/TRBV12-4
ASSLGFYEQY . few TRBJ2-7 TRBV28
ASSDWTNHGEKLF . few TRBJ1-4 TRBV2
AWSSGWSNQPQH . . TRBJ1-5 TRBV30
ASSKMGRIVQETQY . few TRBJ2-5 TRBV21-1
ASSPQGALNEKLF TRBD1 few TRBJ1-4 TRBV5-1